The T cell receptor (beta chain) described here comes from a study of spatial heterogeneity in lung cancer. The study's findings and limits: Counts that tracked tumor mutation counts were those of expanded intratumoral alpha and beta TCRs.

TCRdb reprocessed the 5' RACE reads via MiXCR and lists one record per CDR3 protein. The table includes under 20,000 distinct CDR3 sequences, 6.2% detected once. This clonotype rates as medium-sized (0.01 to 0.1%). Its antigen remains unknown. Time point specified: sample taken at primary tumor resection. Trimming stripped 4 bases from V and 5 bases from J, with 14 bases between. CDR1 and CDR2 from the germline V gene are SGHTA and FQGNSA. This CDR3 has 15 residues. This clonotype was obtained from a male donor with early-stage non-small cell lung cancer. This specimen was lung tumor tissue, taken at surgery. The J gene is TRBJ1-4, the V gene TRBV7-2; D gene ambiguous. The DNA of the CDR3 is TGTGCCAGCAGCTCCGACCCAGTCCGAAATGAAAAACTGTTTTTT. It specifies CASSSDPVRNEKLFF.